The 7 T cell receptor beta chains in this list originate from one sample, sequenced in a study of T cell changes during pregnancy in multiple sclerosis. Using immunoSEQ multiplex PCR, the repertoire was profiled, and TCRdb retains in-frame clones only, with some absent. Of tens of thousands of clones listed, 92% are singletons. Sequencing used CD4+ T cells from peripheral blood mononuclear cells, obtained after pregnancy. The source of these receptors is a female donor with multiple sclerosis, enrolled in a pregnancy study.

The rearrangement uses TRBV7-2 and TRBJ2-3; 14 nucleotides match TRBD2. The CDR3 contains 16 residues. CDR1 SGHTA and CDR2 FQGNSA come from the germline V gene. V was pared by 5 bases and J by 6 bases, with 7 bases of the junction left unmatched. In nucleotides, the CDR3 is TGTGCCAGCAGCGCGGGACTAGCGGGGGAGTCGGATACGCAGTATTTT. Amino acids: CASSAGLAGESDTQYF.

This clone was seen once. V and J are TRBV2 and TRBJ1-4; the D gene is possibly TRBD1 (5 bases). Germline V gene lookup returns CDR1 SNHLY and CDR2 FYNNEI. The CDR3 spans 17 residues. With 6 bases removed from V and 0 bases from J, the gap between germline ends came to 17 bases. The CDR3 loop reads CASRTATRFSTNEKLFF. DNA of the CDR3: TGTGCCAGCAGGACAGCAACCCGCTTTTCAACTAATGAAAAACTGTTTTTT.

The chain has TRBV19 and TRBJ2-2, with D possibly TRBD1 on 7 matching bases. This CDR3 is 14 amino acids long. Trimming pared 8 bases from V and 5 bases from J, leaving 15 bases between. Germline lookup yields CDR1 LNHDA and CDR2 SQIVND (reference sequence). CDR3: CASGGTDITGELFF. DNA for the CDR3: TGTGCCAGTGGCGGGACAGATATTACCGGGGAGCTGTTTTTT.

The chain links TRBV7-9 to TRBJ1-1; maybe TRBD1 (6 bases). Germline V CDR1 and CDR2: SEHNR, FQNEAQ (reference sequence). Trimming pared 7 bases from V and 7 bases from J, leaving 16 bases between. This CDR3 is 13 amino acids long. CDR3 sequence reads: CASNRLQGNEAFF. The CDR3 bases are TGTGCCAGCAATCGACTACAGGGAAATGAAGCTTTCTTT. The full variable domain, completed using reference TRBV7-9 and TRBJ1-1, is DTGVSQNPRHKITKRGQNVTFRCDPISEHNRLYWYRQTLGQGPEFLTYFQNEAQLEKSRLLSDRFSAERPKGSFSTLEIQRTEQGDSAMYLCASNRLQGNEAFFGQGTRLTVV.

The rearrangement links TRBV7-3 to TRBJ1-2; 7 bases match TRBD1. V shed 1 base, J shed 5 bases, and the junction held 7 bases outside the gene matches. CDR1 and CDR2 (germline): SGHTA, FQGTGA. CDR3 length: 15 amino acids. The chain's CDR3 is CASSLNGDSRYGYTF. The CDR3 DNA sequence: TGTGCCAGCAGCTTAAATGGGGACAGCCGATATGGCTACACCTTC.

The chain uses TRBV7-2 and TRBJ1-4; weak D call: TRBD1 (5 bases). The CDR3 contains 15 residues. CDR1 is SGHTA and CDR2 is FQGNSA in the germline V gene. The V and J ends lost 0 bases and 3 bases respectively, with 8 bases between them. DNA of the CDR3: TGTGCCAGCAGCTTAGCGGCAGGGTCTAATGAAAAACTGTTTTTT. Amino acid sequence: CASSLAAGSNEKLFF.

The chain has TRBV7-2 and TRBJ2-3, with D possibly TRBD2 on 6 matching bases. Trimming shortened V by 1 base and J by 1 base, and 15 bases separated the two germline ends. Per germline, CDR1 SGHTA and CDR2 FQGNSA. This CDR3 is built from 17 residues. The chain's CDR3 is CASSLDSWGDRTDTQYF. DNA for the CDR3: TGTGCCAGCAGCTTAGATAGTTGGGGGGATCGCACAGATACGCAGTATTTT.